This T cell receptor (beta chain) stems from a study of blood T cell repertoires in COVID-19 (TCRdb year 2020). At the level of the whole study: Samples from collaborators originated in the United States, Italy and Spain and spanned both the acute and convalescent phases of COVID-19. The material from the prospective study consisted of cDNA or gDNA derived from T cells, B-cell-depleted T cells, or PBMCs. Deeply sampled blood TCRbeta repertoires from subjects exposed to, actively infected with, or recovered from COVID-19 were included in the dataset. The repertoires were made available in a free public database intended to serve as a resource for research on the immune response to SARS-CoV-2. The samples were drawn from two sources: the first 160 participants of the ongoing ImmuneRACE study, and 1,000 to 1,500 subjects contributed by 6 global collaborators. The sample metadata nearly always contained a de-identified subject ID, COVID-19 status, age in years and sex. Where available, HLA class I and class II types were taken from metadata supplied by the sample provider and were not determined by assay-based typing. The paper's findings and limits, for the study overall: The amount of clinical and demographic metadata varied by source and participant and was provided uncurated.

Collaborating institutions collected whole blood in K2EDTA tubes following their own protocols. For TCRbeta analysis, collaborator samples were shipped as frozen whole blood, as isolated PBMCs, or as DNA extracted from either sample type. In the case of this clone: Its antigen is currently not known. Base quality data are lacking; no much larger clone is found one base away.

Ends trimmed: V by 6 bases, J by 5 bases; bases unmatched to a gene: 9. Inclusive of the bounding cysteine and phenylalanine, the CDR3 is 14 residues long. Of the read, only the CDR3 DNA is kept; its 42 bases are in frame from base 1. The germline V gene sets CDR1 to MDHEN and CDR2 to SYDVKM. The immunoSEQ Assay, a bias-controlled multiplex PCR, was used to amplify TCRbeta CDR3 regions from genomic DNA. Per the source publication's procedure: The number of nucleated cells in each sample was estimated from the amplification of reference gene primers within the assay. Sequence reads were collapsed and filtered to measure the absolute abundance of every unique TCRbeta CDR3 rearrangement. For each sample, productive Simpson clonality was calculated as the square root of Simpson's diversity index across productive rearrangements. In TCRdb, the immuneACCESS table is reduced to in-frame sequences with V and J assigned. These tables do not hold every clone; where another copy was compared, an unresolved V gene accounts for under half, and the others remain unexplained. The DNA gave D and trimming, while V, J and clone size come from that table. This sample comprises 65,000 to 85,000 clones, roughly 84% of them detected only once. The top ten constitute approximately 11% of the sample.

The sample consisted of peripheral blood. This receptor was taken from a woman aged 18-29 years with acute or convalescent COVID-19. Recombination connected TRBV28 to TRBJ2-5, with 7 bases aligning to TRBD1. The DNA is as follows: TGTGCCAGCAGAAGGACAGGCCGTAAGGAGACCCAGTACTTC. Its amino acids are CASRRTGRKETQYF.